This T cell receptor beta chain was profiled in a study of cytomegalovirus exposure and HLA in healthy donors (dated by TCRdb to 2017 to 2019). For the wider study: According to an earlier analysis of 587 of the donors, roughly 180 million T cells yielded some 120 million unique TCR beta sequences and about 300 Gb of sequence data. To study patterns of TCR occurrence, a later analysis re-analyzed previously published TCR beta repertoires from 666 donors and added high-resolution HLA genotyping. Both class I and class II loci were covered by HLA typing, at four-digit resolution. Rather than using new phenotypic data, the later analysis identified candidate immune exposures from TCR beta sequences and from how often those sequences occurred across donors. Donor age, sex, ethnicity and CMV serostatus were compiled together with the repertoire data. The study used immunosequencing to profile the T cell repertoires of around 600 subjects and linked those repertoires to cytomegalovirus serostatus. To predict cytomegalovirus infection status, the study combined high-throughput TCR immunosequencing, statistical association of individual TCRs with disease status, and machine learning. The aim of the study was to test whether cataloging public T cell receptors could identify signatures of past pathogen exposure. Among several hundred genotyped donors of the cohort, an average of around 250,000 unique TCR beta nucleotide sequences was sequenced per donor, of which about 18% were non-productive. About 5 DR-DQ haplotypes were handled as single units for association and clustering, since linkage in the cohort was strong. To decide whether each TCR beta V gene segment behaved as functional or pseudogenic, an earlier analysis of some 600 of the donors relied on high-throughput TCR beta sequencing. Genome-wide SNP genotypes for about 65% of the roughly 670 donors were used in a later genetic analysis, which treated that subset as a discovery cohort. The genetic ancestry cluster associated with self-reported Caucasian donors included roughly four fifths of the 398 genotyped donors. Every discovery cohort repertoire had been produced on one sequencing platform. About 300 gigabases of sequencing data and 75 million to 85 million unique TCR sequences made up an early release that covered approximately 700 HLA-typed donors. Typing coverage varied by locus: about 629-630 donors for A, B, C, DRB1 and DQB1; 500 to 550 for DQA1; about 600 for DPA1; around 490 for DPB1. Besides the first cohort of about 730 subjects, a separate validation cohort made up of over 100 different subjects was used.

Summary of the overall study and its limitations: A further reported finding was that TCR beta sequences accurately predicted the HLA-A and HLA-B alleles for most subjects in the first cohort. At a false discovery rate of 0.05, a later analysis linked 16,000 or so TCR beta sequences to specific HLA alleles. Strong co-occurrence of HLA alleles, especially DR and DQ, made assigning TCR associations to individual alleles difficult. According to a later genetic analysis, donors in an Asian-associated ancestry cluster had fewer N-insertions in productive TCRs than the approximately 710-donor mean. Correlated functional status among segregating V segments might reflect linkage disequilibrium, but an unknown experimental factor could not be ruled out. In a later analysis, most CMV-associated TCR beta chains were found to appear HLA-restricted, with HLA associations seemingly driven largely by CMV exposure. Because counts were too low, some 17 rarely observed V segments, including chromosome 9 orphons, were excluded from the earlier analysis of around 640 of the donors. While some public TCRs were present in many individuals, most TCR sequences turned up only very rarely across donors. For the cohort, immune exposure information was limited to CMV serostatus. An earlier analysis of several hundred of the donors showed that most TCR beta V segments appeared in productive rearrangements either about 90% or about 30% of the time, which broadly matched IMGT annotations. According to the authors, the approach could potentially be generalized to other disease states and immunological phenotypes. A later genetic analysis associated a missense DCLRE1C variant with V-gene and J-gene trimming of TCR beta chains, and an independent cohort replicated the association. Because the 87-base-pair reads could not distinguish some IMGT-functional V segments, including TRBV6-2 and TRBV6-3, those segments were excluded. Several of the top co-occurrence clusters appeared to be linked to parvovirus B19, influenza, CMV and Epstein-Barr virus, according to a later analysis. A few of the identified cytomegalovirus-associated TCR beta chains were confirmed in vitro to be specific for cytomegalovirus antigens. Only TCR beta chains were sequenced in this cohort, and the absence of alpha or paired-chain data limited detectable features. A total of 150 to 200 TCR beta chains were listed by the study as associated with cytomegalovirus. Compared with equally common non-associated chains, HLA-associated TCR beta chains in a later analysis were more clonally expanded and had lower generation probabilities. The classifier was reported to diagnose cytomegalovirus status with high specificity and sensitivity in both the original cohort and the validation cohort. Because HLA typing was missing for some donors at each locus, association tests included only the typed subset. According to a later analysis, TCR association rates differed among HLA loci, with DRB1 alleles showing the most associated TCRs and HLA-C alleles showing the fewest. A cluster of highly shared sequence variants was judged likely to be a technical artifact of the sequencing pipeline. The presence/absence analyses assumed that sequencing depth was roughly uniform across donors, and that assumption may not be true.

As regards this clone: No cognate antigen has been identified for it. Base qualities were left out, and no much larger clone turns up one base away.

The cohort consisted of 600 to 750 healthy bone marrow donors. At the time of sampling, every cohort member was nominally healthy, though immune exposures that went unrecorded were likely present. The donor tested CMV seropositive and was one of the 289 seropositive cohort members. Every donor gave a peripheral blood sample, and the peripheral blood mononuclear cells from that sample were used for TCR beta sequencing. The Qiagen DNeasy Blood Extraction Kit was used to extract genomic DNA from the blood cell samples. The germline V gene provides CDR1 KGHSH and CDR2 LQKENI. Counted from cysteine to phenylalanine, this CDR3 has 17 amino acids. Solely the CDR3 DNA is kept, with 51 bases framed from the first base. The V end gives up 10 bases and the J end 1 base, leaving 12 bases in the junction not matched to a gene. Library method: the immunoSEQ multiplex PCR assay. A mixture of 60 forward primers for TCR Vbeta segments and 13 reverse primers for TCR Jbeta segments was used in the multiplex PCR. Amplification of the CDR3 region of rearranged TCR beta genes was performed with a multiplex PCR assay on genomic DNA. The Illumina HiSeq System was used to sequence the amplified TCR beta libraries as 87-base-pair reads. Per the original workflow: A later analysis counted approximately 76 million unique TCR beta chains across the 550 to 700 repertoires, and around 9.9 million of these chains were shared by at least two donors. A nearest-neighbor algorithm error-corrected the raw reads and collapsed the reads into unique sequences, merging closely related sequences to remove PCR and sequencing errors. CDR3 sequences were aligned to IMGT reference sequences to assign V, D and J gene segments. For a sequence to be retained, at least a six-nucleotide match to both a V gene segment and a J gene segment was required. A rearrangement was called productive if the CDR3 had no stop codons and remained in frame with V and J, and every other rearrangement was called non-productive. CDR3 was defined by IMGT convention, running from the second conserved V-encoded cysteine to the conserved J-encoded phenylalanine. The earlier analysis of about 500 of the donors excluded sequences that lacked an unambiguous match to a single V gene segment. In an earlier analysis of several hundred of the donors, a V segment was called functional when productive rearrangements were above 56.7%, and segregating when the standard deviation between donors exceeded 5%. A statistical classification framework was built for diagnosing cytomegalovirus status from the catalog of TCR beta chain sequences. A later analysis assigned V and J genes by comparing TCR nucleotide sequences with IMGT/GENE-DB human TR gene sequences. A later analysis assigned CDR3 sequences and most-parsimonious VDJ recombination scenarios with the TCRdist pipeline. In a later analysis, every TCR beta chain was defined by the combination of its CDR3 amino acid sequence and its V-gene family, and reads without a unique V-gene family were dropped. As a way to deal with suspected cross-contamination and a sequencing artifact, a later analysis dropped 450 to 600 nucleotide sequences that were highly shared and had low generation probability. A later analysis calculated a clonal expansion index for each public chain from normalized within-repertoire ranks of inferred template counts. In a later analysis, generation probabilities were computed with a VDJ recombination model fitted to out-of-frame rearrangements, and the resulting probabilities were checked against IGoR. In a later analysis, hypergeometric tests were used to score TCR-TCR, TCR-HLA and TCR-CMV co-occurrence, with a repertoire-size bias correction applied to TCR pairs. False discovery rates were estimated in a later analysis by permuting HLA or CMV assignments 20 times. In a later analysis, co-occurring TCRs were grouped using DBSCAN, with TCRdist sequence similarity added in when clustering inside HLA-allele-positive subsets. Repertoires with fewer than 30,000 or more than 120,000 public chains, plus five repertoires with anomalous nucleotide sharing, were excluded from co-occurrence clustering. TCRdb limited this immuneACCESS table to in-frame rearrangements with V and J called. A share of clones is missing; checked studies link under half to unresolved V genes, and the rest is unexplained. V, J and clone size are those of that table, while D and trimming were read from the DNA. For this sample the table gives approximately 84,000 clones, of which roughly 78% were detected only once. 2.5% of the sample is held by the ten biggest clonotypes.

The rearrangement combines TRBV18 with TRBJ2-6; the junction holds 8 bases that match TRBD1. The sequenced sample was PBMCs. The sequence came from a male donor in good health and CMV-seropositive. The sequence in DNA is TGTGCCACCAAAATGGACAGGGCTCTTTCTGGGGCCAACGTCCTGACTTTC. This encodes CATKMDRALSGANVLTF.